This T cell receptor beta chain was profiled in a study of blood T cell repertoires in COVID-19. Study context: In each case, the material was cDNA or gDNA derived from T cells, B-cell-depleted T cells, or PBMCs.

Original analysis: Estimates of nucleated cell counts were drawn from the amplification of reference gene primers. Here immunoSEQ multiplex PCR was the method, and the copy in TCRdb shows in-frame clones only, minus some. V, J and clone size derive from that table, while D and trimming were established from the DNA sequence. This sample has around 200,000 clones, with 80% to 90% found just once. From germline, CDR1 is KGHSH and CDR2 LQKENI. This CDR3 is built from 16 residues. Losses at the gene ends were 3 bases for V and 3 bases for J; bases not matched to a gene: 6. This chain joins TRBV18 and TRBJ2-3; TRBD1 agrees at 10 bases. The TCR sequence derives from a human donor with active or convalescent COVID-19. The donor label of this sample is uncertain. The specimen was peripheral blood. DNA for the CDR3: TGTGCCAGCTCACCCCTGGACAGGGGGACAACAGATACGCAGTATTTT. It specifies CASSPLDRGTTDTQYF.